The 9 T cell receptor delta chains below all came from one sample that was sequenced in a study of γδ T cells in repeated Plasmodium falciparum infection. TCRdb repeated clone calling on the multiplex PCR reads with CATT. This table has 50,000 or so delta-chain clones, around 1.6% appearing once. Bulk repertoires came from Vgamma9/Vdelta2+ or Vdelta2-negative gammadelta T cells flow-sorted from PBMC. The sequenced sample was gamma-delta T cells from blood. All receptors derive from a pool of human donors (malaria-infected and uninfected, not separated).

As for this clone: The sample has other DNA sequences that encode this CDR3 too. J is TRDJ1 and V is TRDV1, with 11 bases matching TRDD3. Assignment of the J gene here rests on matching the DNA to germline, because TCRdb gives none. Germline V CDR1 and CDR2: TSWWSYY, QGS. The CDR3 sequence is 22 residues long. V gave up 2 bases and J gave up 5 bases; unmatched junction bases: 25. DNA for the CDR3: TGTGCTCTTGGGGAATCCTTCTCTTCCTCGCTGCTGGGGGATACTGGGACAGATAAACTCATCTTT. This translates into CALGESFSSSLLGDTGTDKLIF.

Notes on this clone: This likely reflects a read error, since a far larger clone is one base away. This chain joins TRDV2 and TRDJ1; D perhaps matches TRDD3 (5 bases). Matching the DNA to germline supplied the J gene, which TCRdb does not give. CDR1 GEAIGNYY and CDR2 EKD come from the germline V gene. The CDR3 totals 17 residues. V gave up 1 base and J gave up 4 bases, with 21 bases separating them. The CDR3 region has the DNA TGTGCCTGTGACACGATAGGGGGTCACACTGCCGGCGATAAACTCATCTTT. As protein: CACDTIGGHTAGDKLIF.

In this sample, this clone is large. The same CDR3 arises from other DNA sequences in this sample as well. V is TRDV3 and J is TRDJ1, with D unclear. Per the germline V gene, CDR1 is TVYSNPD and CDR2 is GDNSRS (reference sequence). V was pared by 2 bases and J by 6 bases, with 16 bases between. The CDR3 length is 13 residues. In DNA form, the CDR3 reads TGTGCCTTTTCCGGCCTTTCCGCGAATAAACTCATCTTT. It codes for CAFSGLSANKLIF.

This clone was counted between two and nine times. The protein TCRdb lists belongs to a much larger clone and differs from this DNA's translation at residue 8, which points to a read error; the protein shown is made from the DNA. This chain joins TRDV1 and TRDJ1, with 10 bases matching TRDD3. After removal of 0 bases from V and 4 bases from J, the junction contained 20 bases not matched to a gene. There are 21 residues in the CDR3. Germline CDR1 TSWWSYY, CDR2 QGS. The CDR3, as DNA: TGTGCTCTTGGGGAACTCGGTCATACAGAGCTACTGGGGGATTGGTGCGATAAACTCATCTTT. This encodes CALGELGHTELLGDWCDKLIF.

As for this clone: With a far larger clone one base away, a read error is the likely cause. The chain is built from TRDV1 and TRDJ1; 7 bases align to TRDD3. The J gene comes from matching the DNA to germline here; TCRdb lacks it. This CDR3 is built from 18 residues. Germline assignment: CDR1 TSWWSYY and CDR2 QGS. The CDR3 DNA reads TGTGCTCTTACTTTAGCCATTACTGGGGATTCTTACACTGATAAACTCATCTTT. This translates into CALTLAITGDSYTDKLIF.

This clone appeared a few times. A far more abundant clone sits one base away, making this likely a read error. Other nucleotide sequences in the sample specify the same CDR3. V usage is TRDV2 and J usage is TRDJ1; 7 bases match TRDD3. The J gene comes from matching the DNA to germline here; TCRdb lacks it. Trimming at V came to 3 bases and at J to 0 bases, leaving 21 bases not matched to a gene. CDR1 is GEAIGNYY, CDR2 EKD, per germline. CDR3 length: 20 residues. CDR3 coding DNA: TGTGCCTGTGACGAAGCTTTCCCTCGCGGGGGTACTGGGGACACCGATAAACTCATCTTT. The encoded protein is CACDEAFPRGGTGDTDKLIF.

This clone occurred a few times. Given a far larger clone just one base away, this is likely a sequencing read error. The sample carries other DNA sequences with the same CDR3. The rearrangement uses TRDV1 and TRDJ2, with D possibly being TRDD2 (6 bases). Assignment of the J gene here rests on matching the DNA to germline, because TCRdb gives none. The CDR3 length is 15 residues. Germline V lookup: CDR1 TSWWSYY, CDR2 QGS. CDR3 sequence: CALGEGPFPTAQLFF. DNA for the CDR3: TGTGCTCTTGGGGAAGGGCCCTTCCCAACAGCGCAACTCTTCTTT.

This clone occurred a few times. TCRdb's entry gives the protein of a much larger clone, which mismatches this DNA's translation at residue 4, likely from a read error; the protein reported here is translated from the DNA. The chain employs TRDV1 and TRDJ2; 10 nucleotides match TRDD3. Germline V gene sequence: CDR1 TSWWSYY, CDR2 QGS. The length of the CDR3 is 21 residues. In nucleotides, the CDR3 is TGTGCTCTTTGGGAACCCCTCTCTTCCTACGACTGGGGGATTCGGACAGCACAACTCTTCTTT. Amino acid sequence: CALWEPLSSYDWGIRTAQLFF.

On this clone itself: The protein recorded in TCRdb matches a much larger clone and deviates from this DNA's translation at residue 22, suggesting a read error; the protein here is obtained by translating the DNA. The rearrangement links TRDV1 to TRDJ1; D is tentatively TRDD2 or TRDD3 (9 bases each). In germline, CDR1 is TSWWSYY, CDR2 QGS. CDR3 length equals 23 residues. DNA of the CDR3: TGTGCTCTTGGGGAACATTGTTGTAGGCCTTCCTACTCCTACGGGGGATACACCGATAAACTCACCTTT. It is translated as CALGEHCCRPSYSYGGYTDKLTF.